These T cell receptor beta chains were read from a single sample in a study of shared clonotypes between healthy human individuals. Assay used: immunoSEQ multiplex PCR; TCRdb lists only in-frame clones, some missing. The sample includes about 1.1 million clones, 70% to 85% of them seen just once. Sequencing used memory CD4+ T cells from PBMCs. The receptor set was obtained from a man between 18 and 29 years old in good health. Some clones in this sample may be carry-over from other donors' samples. Both conserved end residues are part of each CDR3. Fields, in order: J gene, D gene, V gene, clone size, CDR3 DNA, CDR3 protein. The D gene is left open where the match is weak. Clone size is stated in some rows and not others, as once, few, many or a class when expanded.

J gene: TRBJ2-7; D gene: .; V gene: TRBV28; clone size: .; CDR3 DNA: TGTGCCAGCCGTTCCGGGGCTGAGAGCTCCTACGAGCAGTACTTC; CDR3 protein: CASRSGAESSYEQYF
J gene: TRBJ2-2; D gene: TRBD2; V gene: TRBV5-1; clone size: .; CDR3 DNA: TGCGCCAGCAGCTTGGCCATTCGGACTAGCCCCGGGGAGCTGTTTTTT; CDR3 protein: CASSLAIRTSPGELFF
J gene: TRBJ1-2; D gene: .; V gene: TRBV7-2; clone size: .; CDR3 DNA: TGTGCCAGCAGCTTAAGGGCAGCCACTAACTATGGCTACACCTTC; CDR3 protein: CASSLRAATNYGYTF
J gene: TRBJ1-1; D gene: TRBD1; V gene: TRBV28; clone size: .; CDR3 DNA: TGTGCCAGCAGTTTATCCGGGGGGACAGGGTTACGGATGAACACTGAAGCTTTCTTT; CDR3 protein: CASSLSGGTGLRMNTEAFF
J gene: TRBJ2-5; D gene: TRBD1; V gene: TRBV29-1; clone size: .; CDR3 DNA: TGCAGCGTCGACAGGGGATTGGGCGAGACCCAGTACTTC; CDR3 protein: CSVDRGLGETQYF
J gene: TRBJ2-3; D gene: TRBD2; V gene: TRBV7-2; clone size: few; CDR3 DNA: TGTGCCAGCAGCCCCGGTCCCTTTGCGGGAGCCACAGATACGCAGTATTTT; CDR3 protein: CASSPGPFAGATDTQYF
J gene: TRBJ2-3; D gene: .; V gene: TRBV5-1; clone size: .; CDR3 DNA: TGCGCCAGCAGCTTGGCTGTTTCAGATACGCAGTATTTT; CDR3 protein: CASSLAVSDTQYF
J gene: TRBJ2-5; D gene: TRBD2; V gene: TRBV2; clone size: .; CDR3 DNA: TGTGCCAGCAGTGGGGGACTAGCGAAGAGAGAGACCCAGTACTTC; CDR3 protein: CASSGGLAKRETQYF
J gene: TRBJ1-1; D gene: .; V gene: TRBV5-6; clone size: .; CDR3 DNA: TGTGCCAGCAGCTGGGATCCCTCCCCGGGGACTGAAGCTTTCTTT; CDR3 protein: CASSWDPSPGTEAFF
J gene: TRBJ1-5; D gene: .; V gene: TRBV9; clone size: many; CDR3 DNA: TGTGCCAGCAGCGTAGCTGGGGACACTTATCAGCCCCAGCATTTT; CDR3 protein: CASSVAGDTYQPQHF
J gene: TRBJ2-5; D gene: .; V gene: TRBV5-6; clone size: few; CDR3 DNA: TGTGCCAGCAGCTTGACGGAGACCCAGTACTTC; CDR3 protein: CASSLTETQYF